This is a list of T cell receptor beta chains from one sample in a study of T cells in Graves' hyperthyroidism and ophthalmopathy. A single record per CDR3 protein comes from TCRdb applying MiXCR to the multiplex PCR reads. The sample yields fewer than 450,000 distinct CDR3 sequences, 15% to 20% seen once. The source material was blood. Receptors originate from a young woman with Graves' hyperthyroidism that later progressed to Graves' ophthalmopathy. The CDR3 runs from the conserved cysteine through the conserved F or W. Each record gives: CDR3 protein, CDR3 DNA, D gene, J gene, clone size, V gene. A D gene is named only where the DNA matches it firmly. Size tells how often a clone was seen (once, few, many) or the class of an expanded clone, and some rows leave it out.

CDR3aa: CASSRFTGTDYNEQFF
CDR3nt: TGTGCCAGTAGTCGCTTTACAGGGACAGACTACAATGAGCAGTTCTTC
d_gene: TRBD1
j_gene: TRBJ2-1
abundance: -
v_gene: TRBV19

CDR3aa: CTSSLVLGGPSTDTQYF
CDR3nt: TGCACCAGCAGCTTGGTTTTGGGGGGGCCTAGCACAGATACGCAGTATTTT
d_gene: -
j_gene: TRBJ2-3
abundance: -
v_gene: TRBV5-1

CDR3aa: CASSYLVQETQYF
CDR3nt: TGTGCCAGCAGTTACCTAGTACAAGAGACCCAGTACTTC
d_gene: -
j_gene: TRBJ2-5
abundance: -
v_gene: TRBV6-5

CDR3aa: CASSSGPRVNIQYF
CDR3nt: TGTGCCAGCAGCTCGGGGCCCCGGGTAAACATTCAGTACTTC
d_gene: -
j_gene: TRBJ2-4
abundance: -
v_gene: TRBV11-2

CDR3aa: CASSQDTGLADFLSKNIQYF
CDR3nt: TGTGCCAGCAGCCAAGATACTGGACTAGCGGATTTCCTATCCAAAAACATTCAGTACTTC
d_gene: TRBD2
j_gene: TRBJ2-4
abundance: -
v_gene: TRBV3-1

CDR3aa: CASSEAGTGGYEQYF
CDR3nt: TGTGCCAGCAGTGAAGCCGGGACAGGGGGCTACGAGCAGTACTTC
d_gene: TRBD1
j_gene: TRBJ2-7
abundance: many
v_gene: TRBV6-1

CDR3aa: CASSEGQQVDYEQHF
CDR3nt: TGTGCCAGCAGTGAGGGCCAACAAGTTGACTACGAGCAGCACTTC
d_gene: -
j_gene: TRBJ2-7
abundance: few
v_gene: TRBV2

CDR3aa: CAESRGGLYNEQFF
CDR3nt: TGTGCCGAGAGCAGGGGCGGACTCTACAATGAGCAGTTCTTC
d_gene: -
j_gene: TRBJ2-1
abundance: many
v_gene: TRBV28

CDR3aa: CASSMLVLGELFF
CDR3nt: TGTGCCAGTAGTATGTTAGTTCTCGGGGAGCTGTTTTTT
d_gene: -
j_gene: TRBJ2-2
abundance: -
v_gene: TRBV19

CDR3aa: CASSDELIGNTIYF
CDR3nt: TGTGCCAGCAGTGACGAGCTGATTGGAAACACCATATATTTT
d_gene: -
j_gene: TRBJ1-3
abundance: many
v_gene: TRBV2

CDR3aa: CASSYRDSYGYTF
CDR3nt: TGTGCCAGCAGTTACCGGGACAGCTATGGCTACACCTTC
d_gene: TRBD1
j_gene: TRBJ1-2
abundance: few
v_gene: TRBV6-5

CDR3aa: CASTPRGLAGMYNEQFF
CDR3nt: TGCGCCAGCACCCCCCGAGGACTAGCGGGAATGTACAATGAGCAGTTCTTC
d_gene: TRBD2
j_gene: TRBJ2-1
abundance: -
v_gene: TRBV5-1

CDR3aa: CASGWTEAFF
CDR3nt: TGTGCCAGCGGTTGGACTGAAGCTTTCTTT
d_gene: -
j_gene: TRBJ1-1
abundance: many
v_gene: TRBV6-5

CDR3aa: CASSISRPAGADTQYF
CDR3nt: TGTGCCAGCAGTATCTCCCGCCCAGCGGGAGCGGATACGCAGTATTTT
d_gene: TRBD2
j_gene: TRBJ2-3
abundance: -
v_gene: TRBV6-2/TRBV6-3

CDR3aa: CASSQVGRGRVVFGYTF
CDR3nt: TGCGCCAGCAGCCAAGTGGGGCGCGGCAGGGTTGTCTTTGGCTACACCTTC
d_gene: -
j_gene: TRBJ1-2
abundance: few
v_gene: TRBV4-1

CDR3aa: CASSQVIGYEQYF
CDR3nt: TGCGCCAGCAGCCAAGTCATCGGCTACGAGCAGTACTTC
d_gene: -
j_gene: TRBJ2-7
abundance: -
v_gene: TRBV4-1

CDR3aa: CATSKDRGGIEQYF
CDR3nt: TGTGCCACCAGCAAGGACAGGGGTGGGATCGAGCAGTACTTC
d_gene: TRBD1
j_gene: TRBJ2-7
abundance: few
v_gene: TRBV15

CDR3aa: CASSYSRASNQPQHF
CDR3nt: TGTGCCAGCAGTTACTCGCGGGCTAGCAATCAGCCCCAGCATTTT
d_gene: -
j_gene: TRBJ1-5
abundance: -
v_gene: TRBV6-5

CDR3aa: CSARAWGSGEKLFF
CDR3nt: TGCAGTGCTAGAGCGTGGGGTTCAGGTGAAAAACTGTTTTTT
d_gene: -
j_gene: TRBJ1-4
abundance: many
v_gene: TRBV20-1

CDR3aa: CASSADSQTYEQYF
CDR3nt: TGTGCCAGCAGCGCGGACAGTCAGACCTACGAGCAGTACTTC
d_gene: -
j_gene: TRBJ2-7
abundance: many
v_gene: TRBV7-8

CDR3aa: CASSVETGLSGYTF
CDR3nt: TGCGCCAGCAGCGTCGAGACAGGTTTAAGTGGCTACACCTTC
d_gene: -
j_gene: TRBJ1-2
abundance: few
v_gene: TRBV5-1

CDR3aa: CASSISGSNQPQHF
CDR3nt: TGTGCCAGTAGTATATCAGGGAGCAATCAGCCCCAGCATTTT
d_gene: -
j_gene: TRBJ1-5
abundance: many
v_gene: TRBV19

CDR3aa: CASSLTTDPGQGIGQYF
CDR3nt: TGTGCCAGCAGCCTCACGACCGACCCGGGACAGGGTATCGGGCAGTACTTC
d_gene: TRBD1
j_gene: TRBJ2-7
abundance: -
v_gene: TRBV4-2

CDR3aa: CVSSYEGFLDQPQHF
CDR3nt: TGCGTCAGCAGCTACGAGGGCTTTTTGGATCAGCCCCAGCATTTT
d_gene: -
j_gene: TRBJ1-5
abundance: -
v_gene: TRBV5-1

CDR3aa: CASSLSWRGVF
CDR3nt: TGTGCCAGCAGCTTATCTTGGAGGGGGGTCTTT
d_gene: -
j_gene: TRBJ1-1
abundance: few
v_gene: TRBV7-9

CDR3aa: CASSTAPSGTNTGELFF
CDR3nt: TGTGCCAGCAGCACAGCTCCTAGCGGAACGAACACCGGGGAGCTGTTTTTT
d_gene: TRBD2
j_gene: TRBJ2-2
abundance: many
v_gene: TRBV9

CDR3aa: CASSSPGSGGQETQYF
CDR3nt: TGTGCCAGCAGTTCCCCCGGGAGCGGCGGACAAGAGACCCAGTACTTC
d_gene: -
j_gene: TRBJ2-5
abundance: many
v_gene: TRBV27

CDR3aa: CASSYGTANEKLFF
CDR3nt: TGTGCCAGCAGTTACGGGACAGCTAATGAAAAACTGTTTTTT
d_gene: TRBD1
j_gene: TRBJ1-4
abundance: many
v_gene: TRBV28

CDR3aa: CASGDLYNEQFF
CDR3nt: TGTGCCAGTGGTGATCTCTACAATGAGCAGTTCTTC
d_gene: -
j_gene: TRBJ2-1
abundance: -
v_gene: TRBV19

CDR3aa: CSVELNLQETQYF
CDR3nt: TGCAGCGTTGAACTAAACCTACAAGAGACCCAGTACTTC
d_gene: -
j_gene: TRBJ2-5
abundance: many
v_gene: TRBV29-1

CDR3aa: CASFLGRFEPEQYF
CDR3nt: TGTGCCAGCTTCCTCGGTAGATTTGAGCCCGAGCAGTACTTC
d_gene: -
j_gene: TRBJ2-7
abundance: many
v_gene: TRBV12-3/TRBV12-4

CDR3aa: CASSLTGKRTGELFF
CDR3nt: TGTGCCAGCAGTTTGACAGGGAAGAGGACCGGGGAGCTGTTTTTT
d_gene: TRBD1
j_gene: TRBJ2-2
abundance: many
v_gene: TRBV28

CDR3aa: CASSYSGAGILHLVSNQPQHF
CDR3nt: TGTGCCAGCAGTTACTCCGGCGCCGGGATACTCCACTTAGTCAGCAATCAGCCCCAGCATTTT
d_gene: -
j_gene: TRBJ1-5
abundance: many
v_gene: TRBV6-5

CDR3aa: CASSDMAEGYEQYF
CDR3nt: TGTGCCAGCAGTGATATGGCGGAGGGCTACGAGCAGTACTTC
d_gene: -
j_gene: TRBJ2-7
abundance: many
v_gene: TRBV6-1

CDR3aa: CASSRTVPGLAGQETQYF
CDR3nt: TGTGCCAGCAGTAGAACCGTCCCGGGACTAGCGGGCCAAGAGACCCAGTACTTC
d_gene: TRBD2
j_gene: TRBJ2-5
abundance: -
v_gene: TRBV2

CDR3aa: CASSLNLLYRGRTDTQYF
CDR3nt: TGTGCCAGCAGCTTAAATTTGCTATACAGGGGAAGGACAGATACGCAGTATTTT
d_gene: TRBD1
j_gene: TRBJ2-3
abundance: few
v_gene: TRBV7-8

CDR3aa: CASSFRPTSATEAFF
CDR3nt: TGTGCCAGCAGTTTCCGACCGACAAGTGCGACTGAAGCTTTCTTT
d_gene: -
j_gene: TRBJ1-1
abundance: many
v_gene: TRBV28

CDR3aa: CASRTALNTGELFF
CDR3nt: TGTGCCAGCAGGACAGCCCTGAACACCGGGGAGCTGTTTTTT
d_gene: -
j_gene: TRBJ2-2
abundance: many
v_gene: TRBV12-3/TRBV12-4

CDR3aa: CASTRGGAMETQYF
CDR3nt: TGTGCCAGCACCCGGGGGGGGGCTATGGAGACCCAGTACTTC
d_gene: TRBD2
j_gene: TRBJ2-5
abundance: many
v_gene: TRBV27

CDR3aa: CASSPGTGVKLFF
CDR3nt: TGTGCCAGCAGCCCGGGGACAGGGGTTAAACTGTTTTTT
d_gene: TRBD1
j_gene: TRBJ1-4
abundance: -
v_gene: TRBV11-2

CDR3aa: CASSLSLQETQYF
CDR3nt: TGTGCCAGCAGCTTATCCCTCCAAGAGACCCAGTACTTC
d_gene: -
j_gene: TRBJ2-5
abundance: many
v_gene: TRBV7-9

CDR3aa: CASHRDPNTEAFF
CDR3nt: TGTGCCAGCCATCGGGACCCGAACACTGAAGCTTTCTTT
d_gene: -
j_gene: TRBJ1-1
abundance: many
v_gene: TRBV19

CDR3aa: CASSRSQFNEKLFF
CDR3nt: TGTGCCAGCAGCCGGTCGCAGTTTAATGAAAAACTGTTTTTT
d_gene: -
j_gene: TRBJ1-4
abundance: many
v_gene: TRBV28

CDR3aa: CASSGTGVGETQYF
CDR3nt: TGTGCCAGCAGTGGAACAGGGGTGGGAGAGACCCAGTACTTC
d_gene: TRBD1
j_gene: TRBJ2-5
abundance: few
v_gene: TRBV6-2/TRBV6-3

CDR3aa: CSASVRYSYNEQFF
CDR3nt: TGCAGTGCTAGTGTCCGCTACTCCTACAATGAGCAGTTCTTC
d_gene: -
j_gene: TRBJ2-1
abundance: -
v_gene: TRBV20-1

CDR3aa: CASSLQGIEQYF
CDR3nt: TGTGCCAGCAGCCTTCAGGGGATCGAGCAGTACTTC
d_gene: -
j_gene: TRBJ2-7
abundance: many
v_gene: TRBV12-3/TRBV12-4

CDR3aa: CASIPSPTEYNEQFF
CDR3nt: TGTGCCAGTATCCCTTCCCCGACCGAATACAATGAGCAGTTCTTC
d_gene: -
j_gene: TRBJ2-1
abundance: few
v_gene: TRBV19

CDR3aa: CASSYRVAYEQYF
CDR3nt: TGTGCCAGCAGTTACAGGGTCGCCTACGAGCAGTACTTC
d_gene: -
j_gene: TRBJ2-7
abundance: many
v_gene: TRBV27

CDR3aa: CASSQSPGQGLGEQYF
CDR3nt: TGCGCCAGCAGCCAATCACCGGGACAGGGGCTTGGCGAGCAGTACTTC
d_gene: TRBD1
j_gene: TRBJ2-7
abundance: -
v_gene: TRBV4-1

CDR3aa: CASSLGLGQFTDTQYF
CDR3nt: TGCGCCAGCAGCTTGGGCTTGGGGCAGTTCACAGATACGCAGTATTTT
d_gene: -
j_gene: TRBJ2-3
abundance: few
v_gene: TRBV5-1

CDR3aa: CAISEDRNYEQYF
CDR3nt: TGTGCCATCAGTGAAGACAGAAACTACGAGCAGTACTTC
d_gene: -
j_gene: TRBJ2-7
abundance: -
v_gene: TRBV10-3

CDR3aa: CASSSGTDIPYEQYF
CDR3nt: TGTGCCAGCAGTTCCGGGACAGACATACCCTACGAGCAGTACTTC
d_gene: TRBD1
j_gene: TRBJ2-7
abundance: few
v_gene: TRBV5-8

CDR3aa: CASSPETGLSGNTIYF
CDR3nt: TGTGCCAGCAGCCCGGAGACAGGGCTCTCTGGAAACACCATATATTTT
d_gene: TRBD1
j_gene: TRBJ1-3
abundance: -
v_gene: TRBV7-8

CDR3aa: CASSRDPVGYGYTF
CDR3nt: TGTGCCAGCAGCCGGGACCCGGTCGGCTATGGCTACACCTTC
d_gene: -
j_gene: TRBJ1-2
abundance: many
v_gene: TRBV11-2

CDR3aa: CASSADRSGELFF
CDR3nt: TGCGCCAGCAGCGCCGACAGGTCCGGGGAGCTGTTTTTT
d_gene: -
j_gene: TRBJ2-2
abundance: few
v_gene: TRBV9